The source of this T cell receptor (beta chain) is a study of T cell responses to AZD1222 COVID-19 vaccine. Study conclusions and caveats: Repertoires were obtained only post-peak T cell response.

The protocol was immunoSEQ multiplex PCR, while the TCRdb copy is restricted to in-frame clones and leaves out a portion. This table has 70,000 to 90,000 clones, under 95% appearing once. The CDR3 spans 13 residues. Trimming removed 6 bases from V and 1 base from J, with 7 bases in between. With regard to this clone: Its antigen remains unknown.

The sequencing used peripheral blood, collected on day 0 of AZD1222 vaccination. This clonotype was obtained from an adult in good health. The chain uses TRBV12-3 or TRBV12-4 and TRBJ1-5, with unresolved D. The CDR3: CASSRGSNQPQHF. The CDR3 bases are TGTGCCAGCAGCCGGGGAAGCAATCAGCCCCAGCATTTT.